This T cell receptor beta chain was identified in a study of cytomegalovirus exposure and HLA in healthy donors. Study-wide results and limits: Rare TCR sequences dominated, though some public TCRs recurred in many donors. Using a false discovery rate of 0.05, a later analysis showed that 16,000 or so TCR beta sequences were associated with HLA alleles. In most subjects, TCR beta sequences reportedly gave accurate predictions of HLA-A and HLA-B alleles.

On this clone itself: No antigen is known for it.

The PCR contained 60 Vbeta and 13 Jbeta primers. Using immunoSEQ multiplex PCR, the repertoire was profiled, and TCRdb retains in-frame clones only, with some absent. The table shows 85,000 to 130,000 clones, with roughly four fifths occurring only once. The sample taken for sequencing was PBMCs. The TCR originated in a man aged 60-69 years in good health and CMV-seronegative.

CDR3 loop: CAILTGTLNTEAFF. CDR3 in DNA: TGTGCCATCCTTACAGGGACCCTGAACACTGAAGCTTTCTTT. This chain joins TRBV6-1 and TRBJ1-1, with D perhaps matching TRBD1 (6 bases). Germline loops: CDR1 MNHNS, CDR2 SASEGT. The CDR3 has 14 amino acids. Between the trimmed V and J ends, which lost 10 bases and 0 bases, there was a span of 15 bases.